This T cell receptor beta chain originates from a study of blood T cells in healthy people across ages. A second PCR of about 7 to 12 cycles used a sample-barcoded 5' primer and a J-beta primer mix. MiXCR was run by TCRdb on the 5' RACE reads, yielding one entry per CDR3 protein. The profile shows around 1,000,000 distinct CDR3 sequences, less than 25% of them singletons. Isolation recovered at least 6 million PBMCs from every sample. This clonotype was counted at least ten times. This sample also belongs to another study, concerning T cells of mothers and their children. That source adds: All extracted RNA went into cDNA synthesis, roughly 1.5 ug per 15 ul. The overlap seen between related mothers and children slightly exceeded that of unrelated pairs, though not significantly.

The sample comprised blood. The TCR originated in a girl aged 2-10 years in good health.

In DNA form, the CDR3 reads TGTGCCAGCTCACCACCTTTTGCGGAGACCCAGTACTTC. Translating it yields CASSPPFAETQYF. V usage is TRBV18 and J usage is TRBJ2-5; no firm D call. Trimming cost V 0 bases and J 5 bases, with 7 bases left between them. This CDR3 spans 13 amino acids. Germline assignment: CDR1 KGHSH and CDR2 LQKENI.